Listed here are 22 T cell receptor beta chains from one sample, sequenced in a study of T cells in Graves' hyperthyroidism and ophthalmopathy. Amplified regions were TCR beta CDR3 sequences from RNA transcripts. First-round RT-PCR targeting the TCR CDR3 was performed with the HTBI primer set. Each CDR3 protein is one row after TCRdb ran MiXCR on the multiplex PCR reads. This table holds approximately 410,000 distinct CDR3 sequences, under 15% found once. Sequencing was performed on blood. These TCRs come from a man younger than 35 with Graves' ophthalmopathy.

The chain carries TRBV6-1 and TRBJ2-1; D unclear. Trimming removed 8 bases at V and 7 bases at J, with 9 bases between. The CDR3 contains 11 residues. CDR1 and CDR2 (germline): MNHNS, SASEGT. CDR3 coding DNA: TGTGCCAGCGTGTGGGCAAATGAGCAGTTCTTC. It translates to CASVWANEQFF.

In its sample, this clonotype was seen many times. This chain uses TRBV24-1 with TRBJ2-5; TRBD1 aligns across 10 bases. CDR1 and CDR2 from the germline V gene are KGHDR and SFDVKD. J gave up 0 bases and V 7 bases, and 7 bases lay outside the gene matches. The CDR3 is made up of 16 amino acids. CDR3 sequence: CATSEPDRGYQETQYF. The CDR3 DNA is TGTGCCACCAGCGAGCCGGACAGGGGGTACCAAGAGACCCAGTACTTC.

This clonotype has just a few counts. The V and J genes are TRBV9 and TRBJ1-5; D gene ambiguous. Germline V gene sequence: CDR1 SGDLS, CDR2 YYNGEE. The CDR3 loop spans 14 amino acids. Trimming removed 0 bases from V and 3 bases from J, with 7 bases in between. In DNA, the CDR3 is TGTGCCAGCAGCGTAGAGGGCTTCAATCAGCCCCAGCATTTT. It is translated as CASSVEGFNQPQHF. Filled out from reference TRBV9 and TRBJ1-5, the complete variable domain reads DSGVTQTPKHLITATGQRVTLRCSPRSGDLSVYWYQQSLDQGLQFLIQYYNGEERAKGNILERFSAQQFPDLHSELNLSSLELGDSALYFCASSVEGFNQPQHFGDGTRLSIL.

This clonotype was detected a few times. The chain carries TRBV12-3 or TRBV12-4 and TRBJ2-5; TRBD1 aligns across 10 bases. The CDR3 is 16 residues long. After removal of 6 bases from V and 2 bases from J, the junction contained 9 bases not matched to a gene. CDR3 nucleotides: TGTGCCAGCAGCCGCCCGACAGGGGGCTTTCAAGAGACCCAGTACTTC. Its protein product is CASSRPTGGFQETQYF.

The gene calls are TRBV19 and TRBJ2-7; D gene unclear. Germline CDR1 reads LNHDA; CDR2 reads SQIVND (reference sequence). V was trimmed by 8 bases and J by 6 bases, leaving 11 bases between them. This CDR3 is 11 amino acids long. In DNA, the CDR3 is TGTGCCAGTGGGGATATAAGCGAGCAGTACTTC. Translated: CASGDISEQYF. The whole variable domain, filled in from reference TRBV19 and TRBJ2-7, reads DGGITQSPKYLFRKEGQNVTLSCEQNLNHDAMYWYRQDPGQGLRLIYYSQIVNDFQKGDIAEGYSVSREKKESFPLTVTSAQKNPTAFYLCASGDISEQYFGPGTRLTVT.

This clonotype was observed many times. The chain links TRBV5-1 to TRBJ1-1; TRBD1 is a possible D gene (5 bases). The CDR3 runs to 15 residues. Germline V gene lookup returns CDR1 SGHRS and CDR2 YFSETQ. The germline V and J ends were trimmed by 0 bases and 1 base, with 10 bases remaining between them. The CDR3 here is CASSLGPGTNTEAFF. CDR3 DNA sequence: TGCGCCAGCAGCTTGGGTCCGGGGACGAACACTGAAGCTTTCTTT.

This clonotype has a count of ten or more. The chain has TRBV15 and TRBJ2-7; 10 bases match TRBD2. The CDR3 spans 17 residues. Germline V gene sequence: CDR1 LNHNV, CDR2 YYDKDF (reference sequence). V was pared by 0 bases and J by 4 bases, with 9 bases of the junction left unmatched. CDR3 residues: CATSRDLGLAAPYEQYF. In DNA, the CDR3 is TGTGCCACCAGCAGAGATCTTGGACTAGCGGCGCCTTACGAGCAGTACTTC.

The chain is built from TRBV19 and TRBJ2-3; 7 positions agree with TRBD2. Germline loops: CDR1 LNHDA, CDR2 SQIVND (reference sequence). Losses at the gene ends were 6 bases for V and 4 bases for J; bases not matched to a gene: 7. CDR3 size: 14 residues. CDR3 loop: CASRPFREADTQYF. The CDR3 DNA sequence: TGTGCCAGTAGACCCTTCCGGGAGGCAGATACGCAGTATTTT. The complete variable domain, with remaining parts taken from reference TRBV19 and TRBJ2-3, reads DGGITQSPKYLFRKEGQNVTLSCEQNLNHDAMYWYRQDPGQGLRLIYYSQIVNDFQKGDIAEGYSVSREKKESFPLTVTSAQKNPTAFYLCASRPFREADTQYFGPGTRLTVL.

The chain has TRBV12-3 or TRBV12-4 and TRBJ2-5, with 13 bases fitting TRBD2. The CDR3 is 16 amino acids. The trim removed 6 bases at V and 0 bases at J, leaving 4 bases unmatched. This chain's CDR3 is CASRQTSGGYQETQYF. Here the CDR3 DNA reads TGTGCCAGCAGGCAGACTAGCGGGGGGTACCAAGAGACCCAGTACTTC.

Concerning this clonotype itself: A much more abundant neighbour one base away suggests this may be a read error. This sequence joins TRBV4-1 and TRBJ2-3, with D perhaps matching TRBD1 (5 bases). The CDR3 sequence is 16 residues long. CDR1 and CDR2 from the germline V gene are MGHRA and YSYEKL. The V and J ends lost 0 bases and 8 bases respectively, with 18 bases between them. CDR3 residues: CASSQDPLLGVGTQYF. DNA of the CDR3: TGCGCCAGCAGCCAAGATCCCTTGCTAGGGGTGGGTACGCAGTATTTT.

This clonotype was counted many times. The chain uses TRBV29-1 and TRBJ2-7, with D perhaps matching TRBD1 or TRBD2 (5 bases each). Germline CDR1 is SQVTM and CDR2 is ANQGSEA. The CDR3 is made up of 12 amino acids. V was pared by 8 bases and J by 0 bases, with 11 bases between. Written as DNA, the CDR3 is TGCAGCTTGAGGGACGGCTCCTACGAGCAGTACTTC. It is translated as CSLRDGSYEQYF.

This clonotype was counted ten times or more. This rearrangement joins TRBV7-2 to TRBJ2-1, with 8 bases fitting TRBD1. This CDR3 spans 15 amino acids. CDR1 SGHTA and CDR2 FQGNSA come from the germline V gene. V dropped 5 bases and J dropped 4; count of bases not matched to a gene: 7. As DNA, the CDR3 is TGTGCCAGCAGCGCCGGACAGGGTTCGTACAATGAGCAGTTCTTC. It encodes CASSAGQGSYNEQFF.

This clonotype showed up just a few times. V gene TRBV15 combines with J gene TRBJ2-5; 9 bases fit TRBD1. In germline, CDR1 is LNHNV, CDR2 YYDKDF (reference sequence). Trimming cost V 4 bases and J 5 bases; bases outside gene matches: 5. The CDR3 extends over 14 amino acids. CDR3 residues: CATSTLDRGETQYF. The DNA for the CDR3 is TGTGCCACCAGCACCCTGGACAGGGGTGAGACCCAGTACTTC.

In this sample, this clonotype turned up many times. This chain connects TRBV20-1 to TRBJ1-2, with D uncertain. Deletions cut 2 bases from V and 2 bases from J, with 9 bases between. The CDR3 has 13 amino acids. Germline V gives CDR1 DFQATT, CDR2 SNEGSKA (reference sequence). The CDR3 DNA reads TGCAGTGCTAGAACCGGGTGGAACTATGGCTACACCTTC. Amino acids: CSARTGWNYGYTF.

This clonotype was recorded a few times. A single base separates this from a much larger clone, so it may be a read error. The rearrangement uses TRBV6-1 and TRBJ1-1; D is uncertain. CDR1 MNHNS and CDR2 SASEGT come from the germline V gene. This CDR3 has 14 residues. CDR3: CAGSEGTRNTEAFF. DNA for the CDR3: TGTGCCGGCAGTGAAGGCACACGGAACACTGAAGCTTTCTTT.

This clonotype was recorded many times. The chain recombines TRBV7-9 with TRBJ1-5; D remains unclear. Germline assignment: CDR1 SEHNR and CDR2 FQNEAQ (reference sequence). The CDR3 is made up of 12 amino acids. Trimming took off 3 bases at V and 8 bases at J, with 8 bases between the two ends. The CDR3 coding sequence is TGTGCCAGCAGCTTTTGGCCGGAGCCCCAGCATTTT. Protein sequence: CASSFWPEPQHF.

At least ten counts were recorded for this clonotype. V gene TRBV12-3 or TRBV12-4 combines with J gene TRBJ2-1; 10 bases fit TRBD1. The junction had 3 bases not matched to a gene; V was cut back by 2 bases and J by 2 bases. The CDR3 spans 16 residues. DNA for the CDR3: TGTGCCAGCAGTTTAAGGACAGGGGGTCCCTACAATGAGCAGTTCTTC. Protein product: CASSLRTGGPYNEQFF.

The chain joins TRBV2 to TRBJ1-6, with TRBD1 matching over 8 bases. After removal of 7 bases from V and 8 bases from J, the junction contained 4 bases not matched to a gene. In germline, CDR1 is SNHLY, CDR2 FYNNEI. The CDR3 contains 13 residues. The CDR3 here is CASIQGDDSPLHF. As DNA, the CDR3 is TGTGCCAGCATACAGGGGGATGATTCACCCCTCCACTTT. The variable domain in full, with the rest retrieved from reference TRBV2 and TRBJ1-6, is EPEVTQTPSHQVTQMGQEVILRCVPISNHLYFYWYRQILGQKVEFLVSFYNNEISEKSEIFDDQFSVERPDGSNFTLKIRSTKLEDSAMYFCASIQGDDSPLHFGNGTRLTVT.

Of note for this clonotype: Given a much more abundant clone one base away, this may be a read error. As the CDR3 is not closed by the conserved phenylalanine or tryptophan, this likely results from a read error. The gene calls are TRBV27 and TRBJ1-5; no firm D call. V lost 3 bases to trimming and J lost 6 bases, with 12 bases between them. CDR1 is MNHEY, CDR2 SMNVEV, per germline (reference sequence). The length of the CDR3 is 14 residues. The CDR3 DNA reads as TGTGCCAGCAGTTTCGGCCCGAGAGTTCAGCCCCAGCATCTT. Protein product: CASSFGPRVQPQHL.

This clonotype showed up many times. This rearrangement joins TRBV20-1 to TRBJ1-1, with D possibly being TRBD1 (5 bases). The CDR3 sequence is 13 residues long. The germline V gene encodes CDR1 DFQATT and CDR2 SNEGSKA (reference sequence). Deletions cut 0 bases from V and 10 bases from J, with 15 bases between. CDR3 protein: CSAREQPGPRAFF. The CDR3 nucleotides read TGCAGTGCTAGAGAACAACCGGGACCAAGAGCTTTCTTT.

Only a few counts were recorded for this clonotype. The V and J genes are TRBV19 and TRBJ2-1; D is perhaps TRBD2 (5 bases). V lost 1 base to trimming and J lost 10 bases, with 8 bases between them. This CDR3 is 12 amino acids long. The V gene's germline CDR1 is LNHDA and CDR2 SQIVND (reference sequence). CDR3 coding DNA: TGTGCCAGTAGTATAGGAGGGTTAGAGCAGTTCTTC. Protein: CASSIGGLEQFF.

V usage is TRBV27 and J usage is TRBJ1-2; 7 bases agree with TRBD1. CDR1 is MNHEY, CDR2 SMNVEV, per germline (reference sequence). V lost 6 bases and J lost 5; bases outside the gene matches: 3. The CDR3 runs to 12 residues. CDR3 nucleotide sequence: TGTGCCAGCAGGGCGACAGGGTATGGCTACACCTTC. Translation gives CASRATGYGYTF.